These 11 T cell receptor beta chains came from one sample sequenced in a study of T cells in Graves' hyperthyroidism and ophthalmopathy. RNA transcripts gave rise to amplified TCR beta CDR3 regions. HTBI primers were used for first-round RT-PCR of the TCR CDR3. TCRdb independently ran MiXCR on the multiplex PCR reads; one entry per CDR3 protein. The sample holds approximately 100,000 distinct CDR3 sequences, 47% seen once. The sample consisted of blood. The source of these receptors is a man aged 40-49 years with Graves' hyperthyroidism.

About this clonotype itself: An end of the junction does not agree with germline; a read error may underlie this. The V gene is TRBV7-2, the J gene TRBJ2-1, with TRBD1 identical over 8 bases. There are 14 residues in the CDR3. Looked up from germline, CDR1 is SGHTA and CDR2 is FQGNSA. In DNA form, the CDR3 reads TGTGCCAACAGCTTAGTGGCAGGGGGCCATGAGCGGTTCTTC. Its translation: CANSLVAGGHERFF.

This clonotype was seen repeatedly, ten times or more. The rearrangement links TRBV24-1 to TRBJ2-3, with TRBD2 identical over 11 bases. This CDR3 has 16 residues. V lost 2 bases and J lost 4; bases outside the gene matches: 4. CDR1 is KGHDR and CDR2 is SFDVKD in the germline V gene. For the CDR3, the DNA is TGTGCCACCAGTGATTCGGGACTAGCGGTTGCAGATACGCAGTATTTT. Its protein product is CATSDSGLAVADTQYF.

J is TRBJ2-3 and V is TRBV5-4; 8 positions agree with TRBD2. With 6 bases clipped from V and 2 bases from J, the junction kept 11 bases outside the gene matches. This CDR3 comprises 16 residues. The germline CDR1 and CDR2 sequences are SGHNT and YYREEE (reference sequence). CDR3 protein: CASTLLAAVITDTQYF. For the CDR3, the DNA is TGTGCCAGCACCCTACTAGCGGCGGTAATCACAGATACGCAGTATTTT.

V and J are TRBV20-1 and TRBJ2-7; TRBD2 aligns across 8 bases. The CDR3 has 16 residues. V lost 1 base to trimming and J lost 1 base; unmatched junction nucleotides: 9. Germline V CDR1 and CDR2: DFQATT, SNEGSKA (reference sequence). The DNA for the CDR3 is TGCAGTGCTAGAGGCTATAGCGGGGACGTATCCTACGAGCAGTACTTC. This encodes CSARGYSGDVSYEQYF.

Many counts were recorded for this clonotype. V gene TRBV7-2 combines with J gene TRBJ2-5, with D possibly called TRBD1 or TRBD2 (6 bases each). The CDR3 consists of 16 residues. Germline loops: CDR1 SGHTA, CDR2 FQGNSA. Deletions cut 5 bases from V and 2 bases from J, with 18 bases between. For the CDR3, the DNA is TGTGCCAGCAGCCACCCCGGGGGCTGGGTACAAGAGACCCAGTACTTC. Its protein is CASSHPGGWVQETQYF.

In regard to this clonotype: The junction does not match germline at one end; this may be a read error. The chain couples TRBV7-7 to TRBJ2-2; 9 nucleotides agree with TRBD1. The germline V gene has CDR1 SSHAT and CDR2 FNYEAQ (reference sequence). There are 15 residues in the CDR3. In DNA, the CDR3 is TGTGCTAGCAGACTGGAAGGACAGGGGTCCGGGGAGCTGTTTTTT. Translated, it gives CASRLEGQGSGELFF.

This chain's CDR3 is CASSARHLKKETQYF. In DNA form, the CDR3 reads TGTGCCAGCAGTGCTAGACACCTTAAGAAAGAGACCCAGTACTTC. The V gene is TRBV25-1, the J gene TRBJ2-5; D gene unclear. The CDR3 has 15 amino acids. V lost 4 bases, J lost 3 bases, and 15 bases lay in between. Per the germline V gene, CDR1 is MGHDK and CDR2 is SYGVNS.

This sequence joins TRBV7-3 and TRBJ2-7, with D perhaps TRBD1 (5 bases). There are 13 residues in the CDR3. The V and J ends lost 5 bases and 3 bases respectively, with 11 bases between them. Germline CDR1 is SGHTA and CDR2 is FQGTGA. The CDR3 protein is CASSIMTDYEQYF. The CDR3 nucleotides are TGTGCCAGCAGCATAATGACAGACTACGAGCAGTACTTC.

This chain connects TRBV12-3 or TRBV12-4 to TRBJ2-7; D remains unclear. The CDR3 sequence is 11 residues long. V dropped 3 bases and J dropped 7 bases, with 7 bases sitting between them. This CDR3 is CASSLQGEQYF. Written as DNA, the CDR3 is TGTGCCAGCAGTTTGCAAGGGGAGCAGTACTTC.

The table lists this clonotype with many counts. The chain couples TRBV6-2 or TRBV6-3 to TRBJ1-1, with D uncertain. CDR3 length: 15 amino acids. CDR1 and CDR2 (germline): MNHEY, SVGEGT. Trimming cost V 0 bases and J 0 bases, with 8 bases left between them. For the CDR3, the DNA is TGTGCCAGCAGTTACTCTGGACGGATGAACACTGAAGCTTTCTTT. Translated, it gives CASSYSGRMNTEAFF.

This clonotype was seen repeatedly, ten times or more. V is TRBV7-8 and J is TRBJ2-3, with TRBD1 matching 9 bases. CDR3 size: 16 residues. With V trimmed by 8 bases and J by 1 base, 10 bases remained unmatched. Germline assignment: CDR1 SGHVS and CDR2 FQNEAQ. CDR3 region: CASVLKWTGGTDTQYF. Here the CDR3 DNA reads TGTGCCAGCGTCCTGAAATGGACAGGGGGCACAGATACGCAGTATTTT.